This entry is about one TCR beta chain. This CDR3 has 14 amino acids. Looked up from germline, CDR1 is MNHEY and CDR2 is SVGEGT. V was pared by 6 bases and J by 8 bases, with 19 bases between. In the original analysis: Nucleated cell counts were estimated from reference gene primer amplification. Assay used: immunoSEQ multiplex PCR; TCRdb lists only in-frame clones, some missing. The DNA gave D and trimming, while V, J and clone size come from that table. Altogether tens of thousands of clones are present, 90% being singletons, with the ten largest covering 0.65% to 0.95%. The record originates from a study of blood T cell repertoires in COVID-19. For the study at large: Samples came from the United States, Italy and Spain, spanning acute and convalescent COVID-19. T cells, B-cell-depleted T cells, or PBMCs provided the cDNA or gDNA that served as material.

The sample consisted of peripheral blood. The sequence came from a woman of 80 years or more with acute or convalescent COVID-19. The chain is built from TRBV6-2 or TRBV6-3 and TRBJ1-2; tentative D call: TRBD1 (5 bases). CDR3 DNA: TGTGCCAGCAGCTCCGGGGGATCCGAAAGGGGCTACACCTTC. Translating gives CASSSGGSERGYTF.